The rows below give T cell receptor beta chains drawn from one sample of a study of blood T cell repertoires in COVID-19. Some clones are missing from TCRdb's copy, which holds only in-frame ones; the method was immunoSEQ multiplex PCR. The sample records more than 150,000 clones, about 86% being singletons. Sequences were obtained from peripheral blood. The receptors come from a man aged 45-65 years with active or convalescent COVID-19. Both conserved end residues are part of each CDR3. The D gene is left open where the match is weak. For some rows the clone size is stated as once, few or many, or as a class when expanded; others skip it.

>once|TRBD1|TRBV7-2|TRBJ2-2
TGTGCCAGCAGCTTAGTTCTGACAGGGAGTACCGGGGAGCTGTTTTTT
CASSLVLTGSTGELFF
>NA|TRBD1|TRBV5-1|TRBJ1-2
TGCGCCAGCAGCTTGGTCGTGGGGACAGGGGTTGGCGATGGCTACACCTTC
CASSLVVGTGVGDGYTF
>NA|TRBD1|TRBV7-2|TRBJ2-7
TGTGCCAGCAGCGTACGACAGGGACCTTCCTACGAGCAGTACTTC
CASSVRQGPSYEQYF
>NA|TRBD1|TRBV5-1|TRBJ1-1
TGCGCCAGCAGCTTGTGGGACAGATCTTCTGGTGCTTTCTTT
CASSLWDRSSGAFF
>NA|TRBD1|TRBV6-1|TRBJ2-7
TGTGCCAGCAGTGAAGAACGGGACAGCTACGAGCAGTACTTC
CASSEERDSYEQYF
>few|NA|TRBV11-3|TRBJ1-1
TGTGCCAGCAGCGCCCAGGGGACAAAGAGCTCTGAAGCTTTCTTT
CASSAQGTKSSEAFF
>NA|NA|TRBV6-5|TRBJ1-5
TGTGCCAGCAACAGGGTTGGCAATCAGCCCCAGCATTTT
CASNRVGNQPQHF
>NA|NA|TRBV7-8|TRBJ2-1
TGTGCCAGCAGCCGGGACTTCAATGAGCAGTTCTTC
CASSRDFNEQFF
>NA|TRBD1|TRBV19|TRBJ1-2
TGTGCCAGTATAATGACAGGGGGCGATGGCTACACCTTC
CASIMTGGDGYTF
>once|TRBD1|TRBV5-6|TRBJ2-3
TGTGCCAGCAGCTTAAGGACAGGGGGCACAGATACGCAGTATTTT
CASSLRTGGTDTQYF
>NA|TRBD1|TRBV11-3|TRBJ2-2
TGTGCCAGCAGCTTAGGACAGGGTTATGTCGGGGAGCTGTTTTTT
CASSLGQGYVGELFF
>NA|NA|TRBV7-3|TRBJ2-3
TGTGCCAGCAGCATATCCCTGCGAGATACGCAGTATTTT
CASSISLRDTQYF
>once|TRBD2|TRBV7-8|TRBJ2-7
TGTGCCAGCAGCTTAGTACGGGTAGCGGGCTTCTCCGAGCAGTACTTC
CASSLVRVAGFSEQYF
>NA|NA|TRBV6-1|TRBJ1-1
TGTGCCAGCAGTGAAATGAGGGCCCTGAACACTGAAGCTTTCTTT
CASSEMRALNTEAFF
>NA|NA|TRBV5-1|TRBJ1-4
TGCGCCAGCAGCTTTCTAGGGGCTCTTAATGAAAAACTGTTTTTT
CASSFLGALNEKLFF
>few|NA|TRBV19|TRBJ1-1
TGTGCCAGTAGTATAGGACAGAAGAACACTGAAGCTTTCTTT
CASSIGQKNTEAFF
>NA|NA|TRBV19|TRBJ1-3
TGTGCCAGTAGTATAACAGAAAACACCATATATTTT
CASSITENTIYF
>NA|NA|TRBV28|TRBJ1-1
TGTGCCATCCTTACCCCGCAGGGAACTGAAGCTTTCTTT
CAILTPQGTEAFF
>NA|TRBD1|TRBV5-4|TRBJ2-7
TGTGCCAGCAGCCCTCCGGGACAGGGATCCTACGAGCAGTACTTC
CASSPPGQGSYEQYF
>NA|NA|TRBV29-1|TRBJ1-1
TGCAGCGTTGGGGCCGTCCCTGGAGGGAACACTGAAGCTTTCTTT
CSVGAVPGGNTEAFF
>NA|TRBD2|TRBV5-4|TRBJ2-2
TGTGCCAGCAGCCGACTAGCGGGGGATAACACCGGGGAGCTGTTTTTT
CASSRLAGDNTGELFF
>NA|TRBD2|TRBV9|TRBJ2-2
TGTGCCAGCAGCGTTACTAGCGGGGGGCCGAACACCGGGGAGCTGTTTTTT
CASSVTSGGPNTGELFF
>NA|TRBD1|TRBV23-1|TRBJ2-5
TGCGCCAGCAGTCGCGACGGAGCGGACAGGGCTCAAGAGACCCAGTACTTC
CASSRDGADRAQETQYF
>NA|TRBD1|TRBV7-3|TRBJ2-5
TGTGCCAGCAGCCGGGACAGGGACCAAGAGACCCAGTACTTC
CASSRDRDQETQYF
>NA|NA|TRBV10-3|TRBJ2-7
TGTGCCATACTGGACTCCCTGGCGTACGAGCAGTACTTC
CAILDSLAYEQYF
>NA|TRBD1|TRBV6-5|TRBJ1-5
TGTGCCAGCAGCCGAACAGGGGGTCCCAATCAGCCCCAGCATTTT
CASSRTGGPNQPQHF
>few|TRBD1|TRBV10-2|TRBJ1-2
TGCGCCAGCAGTGACAGACAGGGGAGCACCGATGGCTACACCTTC
CASSDRQGSTDGYTF
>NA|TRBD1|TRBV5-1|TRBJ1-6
TGCGCCAGCAGTTCCGGGACAGATAATTCACCCCTCCACTTT
CASSSGTDNSPLHF
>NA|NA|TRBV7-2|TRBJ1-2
TGTGCCAGCAGCACCACGACGACAGTGGATGGCTACACCTTC
CASSTTTTVDGYTF
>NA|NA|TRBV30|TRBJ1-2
TGTGCGTCTGACAGGAACTATGGCTACACCTTC
CASDRNYGYTF
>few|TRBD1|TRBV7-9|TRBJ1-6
TGTGCCATCAACAGGGGGTCCTCTTCACCCCTCCACTTT
CAINRGSSSPLHF
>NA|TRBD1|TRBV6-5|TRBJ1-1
TGTGCCAGCATCGGGACAGACACTGAAGCTTTCTTT
CASIGTDTEAFF
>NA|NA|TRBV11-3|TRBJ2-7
TGTGCCAGCAGCCGGAGCATCGTGAGCTCCTACGAGCAGTACTTC
CASSRSIVSSYEQYF
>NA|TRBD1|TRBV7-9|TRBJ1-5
TGTGCCAGCAGCTTAGGACAGGGTAGTCAGCCCCAGCATTTT
CASSLGQGSQPQHF
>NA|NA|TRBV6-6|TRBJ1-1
TGTGCCAGTTTACTCCGGGGGGTGGGAACTGAAGCTTTCTTT
CASLLRGVGTEAFF
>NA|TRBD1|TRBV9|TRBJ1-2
TGTGCCAGCAGCAAGATAGGACAGGGGGCAGGAGGCTACACCTTC
CASSKIGQGAGGYTF
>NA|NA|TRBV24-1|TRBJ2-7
TGTGCCACCAGTCGGGATGCGGTCTCCTACGAGCAGTACTTC
CATSRDAVSYEQYF
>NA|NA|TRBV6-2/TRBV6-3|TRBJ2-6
TGTGCCAGCAGTTACAAGCAGGGCTCTGGGGCCAACGTCCTGACTTTC
CASSYKQGSGANVLTF
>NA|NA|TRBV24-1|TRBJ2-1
TGTGCCACCAGTGGATCAGGGGAGAATGAGCAGTTCTTC
CATSGSGENEQFF
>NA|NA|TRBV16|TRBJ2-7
TGTGCCAGCAGCCGCGGGACAGCCACGCCGCGGGAGCAGTACTTC
CASSRGTATPREQYF
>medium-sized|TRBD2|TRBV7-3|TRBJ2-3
TGTGCCAGCAGCATGGGAGGGCAAAGCACAGATACGCAGTATTTT
CASSMGGQSTDTQYF
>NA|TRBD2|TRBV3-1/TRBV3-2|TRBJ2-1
TGTGCCAGCAGCCAAGGAAGATTAGCGGGGGAGAATGAGCAGTTCTTC
CASSQGRLAGENEQFF
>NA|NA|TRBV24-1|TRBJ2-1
TGTGCCACCAGTGAGAGGTCAGCTGAGCAGTTCTTC
CATSERSAEQFF
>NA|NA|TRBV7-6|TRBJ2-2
TGTGCCAGCAGCTTTCGGTCCCCTCGGACCGGGGAGCTGTTTTTT
CASSFRSPRTGELFF
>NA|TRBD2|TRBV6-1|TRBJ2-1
TGTGCCAGCAGTGGCCGGACTAGCGGGGGTTTATACAATGAGCAGTTCTTC
CASSGRTSGGLYNEQFF
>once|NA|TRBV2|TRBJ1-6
TGTGCCAGCAAGTCCGGGACACCTAATTCACCCCTCCACTTT
CASKSGTPNSPLHF
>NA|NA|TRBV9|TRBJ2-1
TGTGCCAGCAGCGCCCATCCCGGGGGAGGAGACAGCTCCTACAATGAGCAGTTCTTC
CASSAHPGGGDSSYNEQFF
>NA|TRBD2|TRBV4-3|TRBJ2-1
TGCGCCAGCAGCCAAGATTGGACTAGCGGGCACAATGAGCAGTTCTTC
CASSQDWTSGHNEQFF
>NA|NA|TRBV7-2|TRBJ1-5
TGTGCCAGCAGTTTTATGGAGGGTCAGCCCCAGCATTTT
CASSFMEGQPQHF
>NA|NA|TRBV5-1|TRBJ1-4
TGCGCCAGCAGCCAAATGGGGGGAACTAATGAAAAACTGTTTTTT
CASSQMGGTNEKLFF
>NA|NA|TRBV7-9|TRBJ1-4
TGTGCCAGCAGCTTAGCGGGCAGGGGCCTTAATGAAAAACTGTTTTTT
CASSLAGRGLNEKLFF
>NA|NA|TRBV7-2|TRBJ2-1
TGTGCCAGCAGCTCTCCCAATGAGCAGTTCTTC
CASSSPNEQFF
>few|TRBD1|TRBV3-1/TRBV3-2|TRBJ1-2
TGTGCCAGCAGCCAAGATTTAGGGGGCGCCGTCTATGGCTACACCTTC
CASSQDLGGAVYGYTF
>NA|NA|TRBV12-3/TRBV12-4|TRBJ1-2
TGTGCCAGCAGTTTTGGGGGCGGTGGCTACACCTTC
CASSFGGGGYTF
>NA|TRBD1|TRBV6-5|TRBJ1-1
TGTGCCAGCAGCTCGACGCGACAGGGTACTGAAGCTTTCTTT
CASSSTRQGTEAFF
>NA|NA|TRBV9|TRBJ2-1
TGTGCCAGCAGCGTAGCTCCCTACTCAACTTACAATGAGCAGTTCTTC
CASSVAPYSTYNEQFF
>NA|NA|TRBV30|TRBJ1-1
TGTGCCTGGAGTATACAGGAGAACACTGAAGCTTTCTTT
CAWSIQENTEAFF
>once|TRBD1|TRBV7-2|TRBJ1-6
TGTGCCAGCAGCTTCGGGACAGGGGGAAATTCACCCCTCCACTTT
CASSFGTGGNSPLHF